This is a list of T cell receptor beta chains from one sample in a study of T cell responses to AZD1222 COVID-19 vaccine. The table came from immunoSEQ multiplex PCR; TCRdb's copy has only in-frame clones and leaves some out. Among 120,000 or so clones listed, around 87% were seen once. Sequencing used peripheral blood, obtained on day 0 of AZD1222 vaccination. Every receptor here comes from an adult in good health. The CDR3 runs from the conserved cysteine through the conserved F or W. Fields, in order: D gene, J gene, V gene, CDR3 protein. A D gene is named only where the DNA matches it firmly.

-,TRBJ2-4,TRBV4-3,CASSQNRGKNIQYF
TRBD1,TRBJ1-2,TRBV6-5,CASNPVDRDGYGYTF
TRBD2,TRBJ2-2,TRBV9,CASRALAGGDTGELFF
-,TRBJ2-7,TRBV9,CASSVERWGEQYF
-,TRBJ1-1,TRBV29-1,CSVAGTNTEAFF
-,TRBJ1-2,TRBV28,CASSLGGPPYGYTF
-,TRBJ1-2,TRBV28,CASSFSAYGYTF
-,TRBJ1-2,TRBV4-3,CASSQDAGIYGYTF
-,TRBJ2-3,TRBV6-2/TRBV6-3,CASSNQGNTQYF
-,TRBJ1-5,TRBV7-2,CASSLVHSNQPQHF
-,TRBJ2-2,TRBV24-1,CATSDLATGELFF